This T cell receptor (beta chain) was obtained from a study of blood T cells in healthy people across ages. Notes on the study in general: Compared with aged donors, long-lived donors showed fewer expanded clones, suggesting selection.

This clonotype was detected only a few times. Antigen unknown. Trimming cost V 0 bases and J 3 bases, with 8 bases left between them. The CDR3 sequence is 14 residues long. The germline V gene encodes CDR1 DFQATT and CDR2 SNEGSKA (reference sequence). Next came a second PCR, run for about 7 to 11 cycles, which used a sample-barcoded 5' primer along with a J-beta primer mix. TCRdb called the 5' RACE reads again in MiXCR, with one record for every CDR3 protein. The sample yields over 700,000 distinct CDR3 sequences, approximately 25% seen once. These records were also assigned to another study, of T cells of mothers and their children. That work adds: From each mother came over 9.5 million TCR beta CDR3 reads, and from each child came a few million. Overlap in related mother-child pairs always slightly exceeded unrelated pairs, never significantly.

The rearrangement joins TRBV20-1 to TRBJ2-2; D gene uncertain. The TCR comes from a boy between 10 and 17 years old in good health. The sequenced material came from blood. The CDR3 here is CSARDKSYTGELFF. CDR3 bases: TGCAGTGCTAGAGACAAGTCTTACACCGGGGAGCTGTTTTTT.